Below, 31 T cell receptor beta chains from the same sample are listed, as sequenced in a study of control samples from healthy donors and cancer patients. Repertoires were generated with immunoSEQ multiplex PCR, while TCRdb's copy carries only in-frame clones and drops some. In the table there are about 120,000 clones, around 89% of which are singletons. The sample consisted of blood. The receptors come from a man aged 50 or older in good health.

The chain recombines TRBV5-6 with TRBJ2-5; no clear D gene. The CDR3 loop spans 18 amino acids. The V and J ends lost 3 bases and 1 base respectively, with 22 bases between them. CDR1 is SGHDT and CDR2 is YYEEEE in the germline V gene. The CDR3 protein is CASSSPEGWDFPQETQYF. The CDR3 bases are TGTGCCAGCAGCTCGCCCGAAGGGTGGGATTTCCCCCAAGAGACCCAGTACTTC.

This chain joins TRBV6-5 and TRBJ1-2, with D perhaps matching TRBD1 (6 bases). Germline CDR1 reads MNHEY; CDR2 reads SVGAGI. The CDR3 extends over 15 amino acids. V lost 6 bases and J 7 bases, leaving 21 bases between the germline ends. The CDR3 coding sequence is TGTGCCAGCAGCCGACCCGATAGGGGAGGGGGTGGCTACACCTTC. This codes for CASSRPDRGGGGYTF.

The rearrangement uses TRBV7-2 and TRBJ1-2; D is ambiguous. V was clipped by 1 base and J by 7 bases, with 13 bases between them. Germline V gene data show CDR1 as SGHTA and CDR2 as FQGNSA. CDR3 length equals 14 residues. CDR3 sequence: CASSLGDRIFGYTF. Written as DNA, the CDR3 is TGTGCCAGCAGCTTAGGAGATAGGATATTTGGCTACACCTTC.

This chain connects TRBV30 to TRBJ1-2; no clear D. V lost 2 bases to trimming and J lost 8 bases, with 9 bases between them. CDR1 and CDR2 (germline): GTSNPN, SVGIG (reference sequence). There are 11 residues in the CDR3. CDR3 protein: CAWSWEGGYTF. The CDR3 DNA is TGTGCCTGGAGTTGGGAGGGAGGCTACACCTTC.

The V call is TRBV5-1, the J call TRBJ1-4; tentatively, D is TRBD1 (5 bases). The CDR3 spans 14 residues. The germline V gene encodes CDR1 SGHRS and CDR2 YFSETQ. V was shortened by 0 bases and J by 8 bases, with 11 bases between the two germline ends. Here the CDR3 reads CASSLVGGREKLFF. Here the CDR3 DNA reads TGCGCCAGCAGCTTGGTTGGGGGACGGGAAAAACTGTTTTTT. Full variable domain (outside the CDR3, taken from reference TRBV5-1 and TRBJ1-4): KAGVTQTPRYLIKTRGQQVTLSCSPISGHRSVSWYQQTPGQGLQFLFEYFSETQRNKGNFPGRFSGRQFSNSRSEMNVSTLELGDSALYLCASSLVGGREKLFFGSGTQLSVL.

The J gene is TRBJ1-6, the V gene TRBV5-1; D not certain. Germline values: CDR1 SGHRS, CDR2 YFSETQ. This CDR3 region has 16 residues. Trimming stripped 0 bases from V and 10 bases from J, with 17 bases between. CDR3 sequence reads: CASSLAGVPGESPLHF. Written as DNA, the CDR3 is TGCGCCAGCAGCTTGGCGGGCGTCCCAGGAGAGTCACCCCTCCACTTT.

The chain links TRBV11-2 to TRBJ2-5, with 8 bases that match TRBD1. The V gene end was trimmed by 1 base and the J gene end by 4 bases; junction bases not matched to a gene: 8. CDR1 and CDR2 (germline): SGHAT, FQNNGV. The CDR3 spans 16 residues. The chain's CDR3 is CASSLALTGEGETQYF. DNA for the CDR3: TGTGCCAGCAGCTTAGCCCTGACAGGGGAAGGAGAGACCCAGTACTTC.

This rearrangement joins TRBV2 to TRBJ1-3; D not resolved. The CDR3 has 15 residues. Germline loops: CDR1 SNHLY, CDR2 FYNNEI. The V and J ends lost 8 bases and 0 bases respectively, with 14 bases between them. In nucleotides, the CDR3 is TGTGCCAGCCGCAGGACGGTGAGCTCTGGAAACACCATATATTTT. Its translation is CASRRTVSSGNTIYF.

The chain recombines TRBV25-1 with TRBJ1-6; 9 bases line up with TRBD1. This CDR3 region has 17 residues. Germline CDR1 reads MGHDK; CDR2 reads SYGVNS. Trimming cost V 5 bases and J 8 bases; bases outside gene matches: 13. CDR3 region: CASSSVSGTGRDSPLHF. CDR3 nucleotides: TGTGCCAGCAGTTCCGTTTCGGGGACAGGGAGAGATTCACCCCTCCACTTT.

The V and J genes are TRBV9 and TRBJ2-3; no firm D call. Trimming pared 0 bases from V and 3 bases from J, leaving 2 bases between. Germline V gene lookup returns CDR1 SGDLS and CDR2 YYNGEE. The CDR3 spans 12 residues. The CDR3 bases are TGTGCCAGCAGCGTAGAAACAGATACGCAGTATTTT. Translation: CASSVETDTQYF.

About this clone itself: Other DNA sequences within the sample encode an identical CDR3. The J gene is TRBJ1-1, the V gene TRBV7-8; D remains unclear. The CDR3 is made up of 13 amino acids. The V gene's germline CDR1 is SGHVS and CDR2 FQNEAQ. V was shortened by 3 bases and J by 3 bases, with 8 bases between the two germline ends. For the CDR3, the DNA is TGTGCCAGCAGCTTGAGGGTTGACACTGAAGCTTTCTTT. As protein: CASSLRVDTEAFF.

This clone was seen only a few times. The chain joins TRBV3-1 (or the pseudogene TRBV3-2) to TRBJ2-3, with D hard to call. Trimming cost V 1 base and J 0 bases, with 11 bases left between them. This CDR3 region has 16 residues. In germline, CDR1 is LGHDT, CDR2 YNNKEL (reference sequence). This CDR3 is CASSQVARPSTDTQYF. CDR3 bases: TGTGCCAGCAGCCAAGTCGCCAGGCCTAGCACAGATACGCAGTATTTT.

J is TRBJ1-2 and V is TRBV30; D is perhaps TRBD1 (5 bases). The CDR3 loop spans 18 amino acids. Germline-derived CDR1 and CDR2 are GTSNPN and SVGIG (reference sequence). V lost 1 base and J 3 bases, leaving 24 bases between the germline ends. The CDR3: CAWSAPEEDEGRDYGYTF. In nucleotides, the CDR3 is TGTGCCTGGAGTGCACCCGAGGAAGATGAGGGACGAGACTATGGCTACACCTTC.

The chain joins TRBV9 to TRBJ2-7, with D uncertain. Germline CDR1 and CDR2: SGDLS and YYNGEE. Trimming pared 0 bases from V and 2 bases from J, leaving 9 bases between. CDR3 length: 14 residues. The CDR3 protein is CASSVGLIPYEQYF. In DNA, the CDR3 is TGTGCCAGCAGCGTAGGGCTTATTCCCTACGAGCAGTACTTC.

Turning to this clone: Different DNA sequences within this sample yield the same CDR3. The chain joins TRBV19 to TRBJ1-1; 10 positions match TRBD1. The CDR3 loop spans 20 amino acids. Trimming took 11 bases from V and 1 from J; bases not matched to a gene: 25. Per the germline V gene, CDR1 is LNHDA and CDR2 is SQIVND (reference sequence). For the CDR3, the DNA is TGTGCCCGGGGGGGAGGGATATCCGGGACAGGGGAGAAGACGAACACTGAAGCTTTCTTT. Protein sequence: CARGGGISGTGEKTNTEAFF.

The V call is TRBV7-9, the J call TRBJ1-1; tentative D call: TRBD1 (6 bases). V lost 4 bases and J lost 6, with 12 bases in between. Per germline, CDR1 SEHNR and CDR2 FQNEAQ (reference sequence). CDR3 size: 13 residues. The CDR3 region has the DNA TGTGCCAGCAGCTCCTCGGGACACCCTGAAGCTTTCTTT. Translated: CASSSSGHPEAFF.

The V gene is TRBV14, the J gene TRBJ1-1, with TRBD1 matching over 7 bases. V lost 0 bases, J lost 1 base, and 5 bases stayed unmatched. This CDR3 region has 16 residues. In germline, CDR1 is SGHDN, CDR2 FVKESK. CDR3 nucleotide sequence: TGTGCCAGCAGCCAAGATGGGGACAGATCGAACACTGAAGCTTTCTTT. Translated, it gives CASSQDGDRSNTEAFF.

V and J are TRBV7-9 and TRBJ1-1, with D perhaps matching TRBD1 (5 bases). From germline, CDR1 is SEHNR and CDR2 FQNEAQ (reference sequence). The germline V and J ends were trimmed by 2 bases and 4 bases, with 14 bases remaining between them. The CDR3 loop spans 15 amino acids. This CDR3 reads CASSLIRAGGTEAFF. CDR3 coding DNA: TGTGCCAGCAGCTTAATCAGGGCGGGGGGCACTGAAGCTTTCTTT.

This chain joins TRBV9 and TRBJ2-7, with D unresolved. Trimming took off 1 base at V and 1 base at J, with 6 bases between the two ends. The length of the CDR3 is 13 residues. Germline CDR1 reads SGDLS; CDR2 reads YYNGEE. As DNA, the CDR3 is TGTGCCAGCAGCGTATGCAAATCCTACGAGCAGTACTTC. This encodes CASSVCKSYEQYF.

The V gene is TRBV12-3 or TRBV12-4, the J gene TRBJ2-7; D unclear. V was cut by 0 bases and J by 6 bases, with 9 bases left in between. This CDR3 is built from 13 residues. CDR3 sequence (DNA): TGTGCCAGCAGTTTAGCGTGGCGTAGCGAGCAGTACTTC. Translating it yields CASSLAWRSEQYF.

This chain connects TRBV4-3 to TRBJ1-6; TRBD1 is a possible D gene (6 bases). The CDR3 totals 17 residues. CDR1 and CDR2 (germline): LGHNA, YSLEER. V was trimmed by 0 bases and J by 6 bases, leaving 15 bases between them. CDR3 in DNA: TGCGCCAGCAGCCAAGAACTTGGGGGGGCGTTTAATTCACCCCTCCACTTT. It encodes CASSQELGGAFNSPLHF.

This rearrangement joins TRBV6-1 to TRBJ2-1, with D possibly being TRBD2 (6 bases). Germline values: CDR1 MNHNS, CDR2 SASEGT. V was trimmed by 2 bases and J by 4 bases, leaving 9 bases between them. The CDR3 runs to 14 residues. The CDR3 nucleotides are TGTGCCAGCAGTGAATGGAGGGAGTACAATGAGCAGTTCTTC. Its protein is CASSEWREYNEQFF.

This rearrangement joins TRBV9 to TRBJ2-3, with D possibly matching TRBD1 (5 bases). The germline V gene has CDR1 SGDLS and CDR2 YYNGEE. V lost 0 bases and J 1 base, leaving 9 bases between the germline ends. The CDR3 has 15 residues. The CDR3 region is CASSVAWGGTDTQYF. The CDR3 DNA sequence: TGTGCCAGCAGCGTAGCTTGGGGCGGCACAGATACGCAGTATTTT. Combining the CDR3 with reference TRBV9 and TRBJ2-3 gives the whole variable domain DSGVTQTPKHLITATGQRVTLRCSPRSGDLSVYWYQQSLDQGLQFLIQYYNGEERAKGNILERFSAQQFPDLHSELNLSSLELGDSALYFCASSVAWGGTDTQYFGPGTRLTVL.

This clone was found once. This chain uses TRBV29-1 with TRBJ1-5; 10 bases are shared with TRBD1. V shed 4 bases and J 5 bases; nucleotides not matched to a gene: 29. The CDR3 spans 22 residues. Germline CDR1 reads SQVTM; CDR2 reads ANQGSEA. The chain's CDR3 is CSVAGQGKCQASVGVCYQPQHF. The CDR3 nucleotides read TGCAGCGTTGCGGGACAGGGGAAATGTCAAGCCTCTGTCGGTGTTTGTTATCAGCCCCAGCATTTT.

This clone was recorded many times. The chain carries TRBV27 and TRBJ1-2; TRBD1 might be the D (5 bases). The germline CDR1 and CDR2 sequences are MNHEY and SMNVEV (reference sequence). The V and J ends lost 8 bases and 2 bases respectively, with 15 bases between them. This CDR3 is built from 14 residues. The CDR3 region is CASGPLGGNYGYTF. DNA for the CDR3: TGTGCCAGCGGGCCCCTGGGGGGGAACTATGGCTACACCTTC.

The V and J genes are TRBV7-9 and TRBJ1-4; 7 bases line up with TRBD1. Germline loops: CDR1 SEHNR, CDR2 FQNEAQ (reference sequence). CDR3 length equals 15 residues. V shed 3 bases and J 3 bases; nucleotides not matched to a gene: 4. CDR3 amino acids: CASSFRDSPNEKLFF. The DNA for the CDR3 is TGTGCCAGCAGCTTCAGGGACAGCCCTAATGAAAAACTGTTTTTT.

V gene TRBV5-5 combines with J gene TRBJ1-1; no reliable D call. The CDR3 is 13 amino acids. Trimming cost V 0 bases and J 1 base, with 4 bases left between them. From germline, CDR1 is SGHKS and CDR2 YYEKEE (reference sequence). In DNA, the CDR3 is TGTGCCAGCAGCTTGGCACCGAACACTGAAGCTTTCTTT. Amino acid sequence: CASSLAPNTEAFF. The entire variable domain, with the rest obtained from reference TRBV5-5 and TRBJ1-1, is as follows: DAGVTQSPTHLIKTRGQQVTLRCSPISGHKSVSWYQQVLGQGPQFIFQYYEKEERGRGNFPDRFSARQFPNYSSELNVNALLLGDSALYLCASSLAPNTEAFFGQGTRLTVV.

The chain carries TRBV7-2 and TRBJ2-7; 8 bases line up with TRBD1. V lost 3 bases to trimming and J lost 6 bases; unmatched junction nucleotides: 10. Germline V gives CDR1 SGHTA, CDR2 FQGNSA. The CDR3 has 15 residues. CDR3 region: CASSFFGQGLGEQYF. CDR3 in DNA: TGTGCCAGCAGCTTCTTCGGACAGGGCCTAGGCGAGCAGTACTTC.

The table lists this clone with a count of one. V and J are TRBV7-9 and TRBJ1-5; D is ambiguous. Germline CDR1 SEHNR, CDR2 FQNEAQ (reference sequence). V shed 1 base and J shed 3 bases, with 10 bases lying between them. This CDR3 comprises 15 residues. In DNA form, the CDR3 reads TGTGCCAGCAGCTTAGGCCAAAGTAACAATCAGCCCCAGCATTTT. Translated: CASSLGQSNNQPQHF.

This clone was observed a single time. This sequence joins TRBV18 and TRBJ1-1, with 8 bases matching TRBD1. The CDR3 covers 14 residues. J was trimmed by 2 bases and V by 4 bases; bases with no gene match: 3. The V gene's germline CDR1 is KGHSH and CDR2 LQKENI. The CDR3 sequence: CASSQDRGNTEAFF. The CDR3 nucleotides are TGTGCCAGCTCACAAGACAGGGGAAACACTGAAGCTTTCTTT. Together with reference TRBV18 and TRBJ1-1, the CDR3 gives the full variable domain: NAGVMQNPRHLVRRRGQEARLRCSPMKGHSHVYWYRQLPEEGLKFMVYLQKENIIDESGMPKERFSAEFPKEGPSILRIQQVVRGDSAAYFCASSQDRGNTEAFFGQGTRLTVV.

This clone has only one observation. V is TRBV9 and J is TRBJ1-1; D not resolved. This CDR3 contains 13 residues. Per the germline V gene, CDR1 is SGDLS and CDR2 is YYNGEE. Trimming removed 0 bases at V and 6 bases at J, with 9 bases between. Here the CDR3 DNA reads TGTGCCAGCAGCGTAGACTCATTCGCTGAAGCTTTCTTT. This gives the protein CASSVDSFAEAFF.